Following are 16 T cell receptor beta chains from one sample sequenced in a study of tumor and adjacent non-tumor tissue in lung cancer. Three rounds of nested PCR, following a modified ARM-PCR protocol, produced the TCRbeta library. MiXCR, applied by TCRdb to the multiplex PCR reads, yields one record per CDR3 protein. The repertoire includes approximately 100,000 distinct CDR3 sequences, less than 75% of them detected once, and roughly a fifth sits in the top ten. The template was RNA from unsorted bulk tissue. The normal lung tissue was taken more than 3 cm from the tumor edge. The sequencing input was distant non-tumor lung tissue. Source of these receptors: a man aged 25-40 years with non-small cell lung cancer.

The V gene is TRBV6-5, the J gene TRBJ1-1, with D unresolved. Germline-derived CDR1 and CDR2 are MNHEY and SVGAGI. Between the trimmed V and J ends, which lost 6 bases and 0 bases, there was a span of 20 bases. This CDR3 is 17 amino acids long. The CDR3 sequence: CASSSLFGQYVNTEAFF. The CDR3 DNA reads TGTGCCAGCAGCTCACTTTTTGGTCAATATGTGAACACTGAAGCTTTCTTT.

This clonotype was counted between two and nine times. A much larger clone is a single base away; this may be a read error. No conserved phenylalanine or tryptophan is present at the end of the CDR3, so a read error is the likely explanation. Written as DNA, the CDR3 is TGTGCCAGTACTCTAGGCAGGGGGAACACTGAAGCTTTCTCT. This codes for CASTLGRGNTEAFS. This chain joins TRBV19 and TRBJ1-1; D perhaps matches TRBD1 (6 bases). V was pared by 7 bases and J by 1 base, with 13 bases between. CDR1 and CDR2 from the germline V gene are LNHDA and SQIVND (reference sequence). The CDR3 extends over 14 amino acids.

This clonotype is labeled medium-sized. The CDR3: CASSDDGEDTEAFF. The CDR3 DNA follows: TGTGCCAGCAGCGACGACGGAGAGGACACTGAAGCTTTCTTT. V usage is TRBV11-2 and J usage is TRBJ1-1, with D uncertain. The CDR3 loop spans 14 amino acids. Per the germline V gene, CDR1 is SGHAT and CDR2 is FQNNGV. The V end lost 5 bases, the J end lost 3 bases, and 13 bases lay between the germline ends.

The chain carries TRBV4-1 and TRBJ1-2; D unresolved. The V and J ends lost 3 bases and 6 bases respectively, with 11 bases between them. The CDR3 contains 13 residues. Germline values: CDR1 MGHRA, CDR2 YSYEKL. The CDR3 reads CASSQTRANGYTF. CDR3 nucleotides: TGCGCCAGCAGCCAGACGAGGGCGAATGGCTACACCTTC.

Turning to this clonotype: A single base separates this from a much larger clone, so it may be a read error. The chain combines TRBV12-3 or TRBV12-4 with TRBJ2-1; D might be TRBD1 (6 bases). CDR3 size: 16 residues. The CDR3 coding sequence is TGTGCCAGCAGTTTTAGCCCGACAGGACCCTACAATGGGCAGTTCTTC. Encoded protein: CASSFSPTGPYNGQFF.

Notes on this clonotype: This CDR3 is missing its conserved last phenylalanine or tryptophan, likely due to a read error. This chain uses TRBV5-5 with TRBJ1-1; TRBD1 might be the D (5 bases). This CDR3 region has 14 residues. Trimming shortened V by 3 bases and J by 7 bases, and 16 bases separated the two germline ends. Germline loops: CDR1 SGHKS, CDR2 YYEKEE (reference sequence). The CDR3: CASSSGLVDNEAFS. Here the CDR3 DNA reads TGTGCCAGCAGCTCGGGTCTGGTGGACAATGAAGCTTTCTCT.

The V call is TRBV5-4, the J call TRBJ2-5, with 9 bases matching TRBD2. J was trimmed by 3 bases and V by 6 bases; bases with no gene match: 9. The CDR3 runs 15 residues. Germline CDR1 and CDR2: SGHNT and YYREEE (reference sequence). CDR3 in amino acids: CASNLALAGEETQYF. The CDR3 DNA reads TGTGCCAGCAATCTGGCTTTAGCGGGGGAAGAGACCCAGTACTTC.

This clonotype was counted a single time. The conserved closing phenylalanine or tryptophan is absent in this CDR3, likely reflecting a read error. This rearrangement joins TRBV11-2 to TRBJ2-3; a weak D match, TRBD1 (6 bases). CDR1 and CDR2 (germline): SGHAT, FQNNGV. CDR3 length equals 15 residues. CDR3 protein: CASSFLSQGGDMQYV. The CDR3 DNA reads TGTGCCAGCAGCTTTCTTTCACAGGGTGGAGATATGCAGTATGTT.

In regard to this clonotype: One base away lies a much larger clone, so this may be a sequencing read error. This chain joins TRBV6-6 and TRBJ1-4; TRBD1 might be the D (6 bases). The CDR3 consists of 14 residues. Germline V gene lookup returns CDR1 MNHNY and CDR2 SVGAGI (reference sequence). The CDR3 DNA follows: TGTGTCAGCAGGGGACATGGAGGGGATGAAAAACTGTTTTTT. It is translated as CVSRGHGGDEKLFF.

A word on this clonotype: Here the CDR3 omits its conserved ending phenylalanine or tryptophan, so a read error is the likely source. The chain links TRBV20-1 to TRBJ2-5, with D hard to call. The CDR3 runs 10 residues. Germline values: CDR1 DFQATT, CDR2 SNEGSKA (reference sequence). The CDR3 nucleotides read TGCTGTGCGCTTCAAGAGACCCAGTACTTA. Translation: CCALQETQYL.

This clonotype was observed at least ten times. The chain is built from TRBV12-3 or TRBV12-4 and TRBJ1-3; the D is unclear. The CDR3 contains 13 residues. The ends were cut back, 3 bases at V and 5 bases at J, with 8 bases in the middle. The CDR3 loop reads CASSFGQRNTIYF. Written as DNA, the CDR3 is TGTGCCAGCAGTTTTGGGCAGCGAAACACCATATATTTT.

This clonotype was counted ten times or more. The chain recombines TRBV29-1 with TRBJ1-1; the D is unclear. V was shortened by 3 bases and J by 1 base, with 6 bases between the two germline ends. Germline V gene lookup returns CDR1 SQVTM and CDR2 ANQGSEA. CDR3 length: 12 residues. CDR3 sequence reads: CSVDTGNTEAFF. DNA of the CDR3: TGCAGCGTTGACACGGGGAACACTGAAGCTTTCTTT. Filled out from reference TRBV29-1 and TRBJ1-1, the complete variable domain reads SAVISQKPSRDICQRGTSLTIQCQVDSQVTMMFWYRQQPGQSLTLIATANQGSEATYESGFVIDKFPISRPNLTFSTLTVSNMSPEDSSIYLCSVDTGNTEAFFGQGTRLTVV.

This clonotype was recorded many times. The J gene is TRBJ2-5, the V gene TRBV4-1, with 7 bases identical to TRBD1. Per germline, CDR1 MGHRA and CDR2 YSYEKL. The CDR3 covers 17 residues. Losses at the gene ends were 0 bases for V and 2 bases for J; bases not matched to a gene: 9. The DNA of the CDR3 is TGCGCCAGCAGCCAAGATCCCCTAGGACAGGCACAAGAGACCCAGTACTTC. Translating it yields CASSQDPLGQAQETQYF.

As for this clonotype: At one boundary the junction diverges from the germline segment, which might be a read error. The DNA for the CDR3 is TGTGCTAGCAGTTGCGGCAGGAATAAGGACACTGAAGCTTTCTTT. The encoded protein is CASSCGRNKDTEAFF. V is TRBV12-3 or TRBV12-4 and J is TRBJ1-1; no firm D call. This CDR3 comprises 15 residues.

About this clonotype itself: Here the CDR3 omits its conserved ending phenylalanine or tryptophan, so a read error is the likely source. The chain combines TRBV6-5 with TRBJ1-1; D ambiguous. CDR3 length equals 13 residues. Looked up from germline, CDR1 is MNHEY and CDR2 is SVGAGI. The CDR3 sequence is CASSYSDSRRAFY. The DNA for the CDR3 is TGTGCCAGTAGTTACTCCGACTCACGACGGGCTTTCTAT.

The chain recombines TRBV20-1 with TRBJ1-2; possibly TRBD1 for D (5 bases). Germline CDR1 and CDR2: DFQATT and SNEGSKA (reference sequence). The CDR3 runs 11 residues. The CDR3 protein is CIMGPSNGYTF. For the CDR3, the DNA is TGCATTATGGGGCCCAGCAATGGCTACACCTTC.